This T cell receptor (beta chain) was identified during a study of blood T cells in healthy people across ages. CDR1 is SGHTA and CDR2 is FQGNSA in the germline V gene. This CDR3 comprises 14 residues. A sample-barcoded 5' primer and a J-beta primer mix were used in a second PCR of roughly 7 to 11 cycles. TCRdb itself ran the 5' RACE reads through MiXCR, one entry per CDR3 protein. The repertoire has 1.5 million to 2 million distinct CDR3 sequences, about two fifths of them found once; the top ten carry around 23%. Study outcomes and limitations: The authors considered diversity estimates from one million T cells to be underestimates. When set beside aged donors, long-lived donors presented more naive CD4+ cells and higher diversity.

In the case of this clonotype: Its antigen remains unknown. An end of the junction differs from the germline gene, which may be a read error.

The sequenced material came from blood. This sequence was found in a human donor in good health. The chain uses TRBV7-2 and TRBJ1-5, with D perhaps matching TRBD1 (5 bases). This CDR3 is CASGLLKGQGPQHF. CDR3 DNA sequence: TGTGCCAGCGGCTTATTGAAGGGGCAGGGGCCCCAGCATTTT.